This TCR beta chain was profiled in a study of cytomegalovirus exposure and HLA in healthy donors. V was pared by 3 bases and J by 1 base, with 7 bases of the junction left unmatched. The CDR3 is 17 amino acids. The germline gives CDR1 SGDLS, CDR2 YYNGEE. Primers: 60 Vbeta forward and 13 Jbeta reverse. The method was immunoSEQ multiplex PCR; TCRdb's version includes in-frame clones alone and lacks a portion of them. The table lists approximately 190,000 clones, 73% of them singletons. This receptor was obtained from a woman aged 25 to 39 in good health and CMV-seronegative. The chain joins TRBV9 to TRBJ2-1; TRBD2 agrees at 10 bases. What was sequenced was PBMCs. CDR3 DNA sequence: TGTGCCAGCAGCGCGAGCGGGGGGGCTCGGTCCTACAATGAGCAGTTCTTC. This sequence encodes CASSASGGARSYNEQFF.